This T cell receptor beta chain originates from a study of T cell changes during pregnancy in multiple sclerosis. Profiled with immunoSEQ multiplex PCR; TCRdb holds only in-frame clones, not every one. The sample has tens of thousands of clones, roughly 90% seen once; the top ten hold approximately 1.4%. The source of this sequence is a female donor with multiple sclerosis, enrolled in a pregnancy study. The source material was peripheral blood, sampled in the third trimester of pregnancy.

CDR3 sequence: CASAQGRLSGNTIYF. CDR3 DNA: TGTGCCAGCGCACAGGGGCGCCTCTCTGGAAACACCATATATTTT. This chain links TRBV9 with TRBJ1-3; TRBD1 matches 7 bases. The CDR3 sequence is 15 residues long. The ends lost 7 bases at V and 0 bases at J; junction bases unmatched: 7. Germline V lookup: CDR1 SGDLS, CDR2 YYNGEE. Filled out from reference TRBV9 and TRBJ1-3, the complete variable domain reads DSGVTQTPKHLITATGQRVTLRCSPRSGDLSVYWYQQSLDQGLQFLIQYYNGEERAKGNILERFSAQQFPDLHSELNLSSLELGDSALYFCASAQGRLSGNTIYFGEGSWLTVV.